The 27 T cell receptor beta chains presented below share a single source sample, sequenced in a study of blood T cell repertoires in COVID-19. Some clones are missing from TCRdb's copy, which holds only in-frame ones; the method was immunoSEQ multiplex PCR. Among about 330,000 clones listed, more than 85% were seen once. The sequenced material came from PBMCs or T cells enriched from blood (not recorded which). The receptor set was obtained from a woman aged 30 to 39 who had recovered from COVID-19.

V is TRBV13 and J is TRBJ2-3; TRBD2 agrees at 8 bases. V dropped 5 bases and J dropped 4; count of bases not matched to a gene: 8. The CDR3 has 15 residues. Germline CDR1 reads PRHDT; CDR2 reads FYEKMQ (reference sequence). CDR3 nucleotide sequence: TGTGCCAGCAGCCCTCCGGGGGGGCCGTCAGATACGCAGTATTTT. Its protein product is CASSPPGGPSDTQYF.

The rearrangement joins TRBV4-3 to TRBJ1-2; maybe TRBD1 (5 bases). Trimming cost V 2 bases and J 2 bases, with 12 bases left between them. Germline CDR1 and CDR2: LGHNA and YSLEER. This CDR3 region has 15 residues. CDR3 coding DNA: TGCGCCAGCAGCCAATCGGCAGGGAGGAACTATGGCTACACCTTC. It codes for CASSQSAGRNYGYTF.

The count of this clone is one. The V call is TRBV28, the J call TRBJ1-3; 10 nucleotides agree with TRBD1. Losses at the gene ends were 8 bases for V and 3 bases for J; bases not matched to a gene: 7. The length of the CDR3 is 15 residues. CDR1 MDHEN and CDR2 SYDVKM come from the germline V gene. Here the CDR3 reads CASATGGPIGNTIYF. The CDR3 nucleotides are TGTGCCAGCGCGACAGGGGGCCCTATTGGAAACACCATATATTTT.

The CDR3 protein is CASSFGGSEQYF. The CDR3 region has the DNA TGTGCCAGCAGCTTCGGGGGAAGCGAGCAGTACTTC. V is TRBV5-6 and J is TRBJ2-7, with D tentatively TRBD2 (6 bases). In germline, CDR1 is SGHDT, CDR2 YYEEEE. The CDR3 sequence is 12 residues long. V gave up 2 bases and J gave up 6 bases, with 9 bases separating them. Filled out from reference TRBV5-6 and TRBJ2-7, the complete variable domain reads DAGVTQSPTHLIKTRGQQVTLRCSPKSGHDTVSWYQQALGQGPQFIFQYYEEEERQRGNFPDRFSGHQFPNYSSELNVNALLLGDSALYLCASSFGGSEQYFGPGTRLTVT.

This clone was counted a single time. The V call is TRBV20-1, the J call TRBJ2-7; D gene ambiguous. CDR3 length: 13 amino acids. The germline V and J ends were trimmed by 3 bases and 4 bases, with 13 bases remaining between them. Germline lookup yields CDR1 DFQATT and CDR2 SNEGSKA (reference sequence). CDR3 loop: CSASDETAYEQYF. CDR3 nucleotide sequence: TGCAGTGCTAGTGACGAGACTGCATACGAGCAGTACTTC.

V is TRBV4-2 and J is TRBJ2-2, with unresolved D. The CDR3 spans 15 residues. Germline V gene sequence: CDR1 LGHNA, CDR2 YNFKEQ. Trimming took 4 bases from V and 2 from J, leaving 11 bases between them. CDR3 nucleotide sequence: TGTGCCAGCAGCCTAAGGCAGGAAAACACCGGGGAGCTGTTTTTT. Translating it yields CASSLRQENTGELFF.

Notes on this clone: Other DNA sequences from this sample encode an identical CDR3 as well. The chain has TRBV27 and TRBJ2-1; D possibly corresponds to TRBD2 (5 bases). Germline CDR1 and CDR2: MNHEY and SMNVEV (reference sequence). With 6 bases removed from V and 7 bases from J, the gap between germline ends came to 7 bases. CDR3 size: 11 residues. CDR3 protein: CASSRGNEQFF. In nucleotides, the CDR3 is TGTGCCAGCAGCCGGGGTAATGAGCAGTTCTTC.

This sequence joins TRBV27 and TRBJ1-1; tentatively, D is TRBD1 (6 bases). The CDR3 consists of 17 residues. Germline V gene lookup returns CDR1 MNHEY and CDR2 SMNVEV (reference sequence). Between the trimmed V and J ends, which lost 3 bases and 0 bases, there was a span of 17 bases. DNA for the CDR3: TGTGCCAGCAGTTTCACTCCGAGGGGGGGAATGAACACTGAAGCTTTCTTT. Residues: CASSFTPRGGMNTEAFF.

The chain couples TRBV19 to TRBJ1-6, with no clear D. The germline V gene encodes CDR1 LNHDA and CDR2 SQIVND (reference sequence). V was clipped by 7 bases and J by 6 bases, with 13 bases between them. The CDR3 is 14 residues long. The CDR3, as DNA: TGTGCCAGTAAGACCGGGCGGGCTAATTCACCCCTCCACTTT. It specifies CASKTGRANSPLHF.

This chain links TRBV2 with TRBJ1-4; TRBD1 might be the D (6 bases). The CDR3 is 14 amino acids. Germline values: CDR1 SNHLY, CDR2 FYNNEI. V was cut by 8 bases and J by 8 bases, with 18 bases left in between. This CDR3 reads CASLGGGRSEKLFF. The CDR3 DNA reads as TGTGCCAGCTTGGGGGGGGGCAGGTCGGAAAAACTGTTTTTT.

The chain links TRBV7-9 to TRBJ2-7; possible D gene TRBD1, 5 bases. The CDR3 sequence is 13 residues long. V was cut by 6 bases and J by 0 bases, with 9 bases left in between. Germline loops: CDR1 SEHNR, CDR2 FQNEAQ (reference sequence). This CDR3 reads CASRLDSSYEQYF. The CDR3 region has the DNA TGTGCCAGCAGGCTAGACAGCTCCTACGAGCAGTACTTC.

V is TRBV18 and J is TRBJ2-5, with TRBD1 identical over 7 bases. Germline V gives CDR1 KGHSH, CDR2 LQKENI. J lost 2 bases, V lost 2 bases, and 2 bases had no gene match. The CDR3 has 14 residues. In DNA, the CDR3 is TGTGCCAGCTCACCAGTGACAGGGCAAGAGACCCAGTACTTC. This sequence encodes CASSPVTGQETQYF.

This rearrangement joins TRBV6-1 to TRBJ2-5; 7 nucleotides match TRBD2. Germline CDR1 is MNHNS and CDR2 is SASEGT. The CDR3 consists of 17 residues. The V segment lost 2 bases and the J segment 7 bases; nucleotides outside the gene matches: 16. The CDR3 DNA sequence: TGTGCCAGCAGTGAACGCCCTGGGTGGGAGGGCCCCGGGACCCAGTACTTC. Amino acid sequence: CASSERPGWEGPGTQYF.

The rearrangement joins TRBV6-5 to TRBJ1-1; TRBD1 is a possible D gene (5 bases). CDR3 length equals 12 residues. Trimming stripped 9 bases from V and 5 bases from J, with 13 bases between. From germline, CDR1 is MNHEY and CDR2 SVGAGI. For the CDR3, the DNA is TGTGCCAGTCTGACCGGGGGAACTGAAGCTTTCTTT. It codes for CASLTGGTEAFF.

The CDR3 DNA follows: TGTGCCAGCAGCTTAGGAGCGGAGGCCACAGATACGCAGTATTTT. Its translation: CASSLGAEATDTQYF. The chain links TRBV7-9 to TRBJ2-3; D is possibly TRBD2 (5 bases). This CDR3 has 15 amino acids. Germline CDR1 and CDR2: SEHNR and FQNEAQ (reference sequence). The germline V and J ends were trimmed by 1 base and 2 bases, with 10 bases remaining between them.

V is TRBV11-3 and J is TRBJ2-7; TRBD2 is a possible D gene (6 bases). Germline assignment: CDR1 SGHNT and CDR2 YENEEA. The CDR3 runs to 15 residues. V was shortened by 1 base and J by 4 bases, with 14 bases between the two germline ends. As DNA, the CDR3 is TGTGCCAGCAGCTTAGGAGGAGGGGTCGGGTACGAGCAGTACTTC. It encodes CASSLGGGVGYEQYF.

As to this clone: Different DNA sequences within this sample yield the same CDR3. V is TRBV19 and J is TRBJ2-7; a possible D gene is TRBD1 (6 bases). The CDR3 is made up of 15 amino acids. The V gene lost 0 bases and the J gene lost 2 bases, with 11 bases spanning the gap. The germline V gene encodes CDR1 LNHDA and CDR2 SQIVND (reference sequence). Here the CDR3 reads CASSIDRQGPYEQYF. The CDR3 nucleotides are TGTGCCAGTAGTATAGATAGGCAGGGGCCCTACGAGCAGTACTTC.

Here the CDR3 reads CASSIEGDQPQHF. CDR3 coding DNA: TGTGCCAGTAGTATAGAAGGAGATCAGCCCCAGCATTTT. The chain couples TRBV19 to TRBJ1-5; D unresolved. There are 13 residues in the CDR3. With 0 bases removed from V and 5 bases from J, the gap between germline ends came to 5 bases. Germline CDR1 and CDR2: LNHDA and SQIVND (reference sequence).

The chain joins TRBV29-1 to TRBJ1-2, with D possibly TRBD1 on 5 matching bases. Germline V gives CDR1 SQVTM, CDR2 ANQGSEA. The germline V and J ends were trimmed by 6 bases and 4 bases, with 18 bases remaining between them. CDR3 length equals 14 residues. DNA of the CDR3: TGCAGCGTCGAATCGACGGACACCGCCTATGGCTACACCTTC. It encodes CSVESTDTAYGYTF.

This clone was counted once. V usage is TRBV3-1 (or the pseudogene TRBV3-2) and J usage is TRBJ1-5; 8 bases map to TRBD1. This CDR3 is 16 amino acids long. Trimming took 4 bases from V and 0 from J; bases not matched to a gene: 5. From germline, CDR1 is LGHDT and CDR2 YNNKEL (reference sequence). Here the CDR3 reads CASSPQGAHSNQPQHF. DNA for the CDR3: TGTGCCAGCAGCCCTCAGGGGGCCCATAGCAATCAGCCCCAGCATTTT.

The chain couples TRBV7-2 to TRBJ1-5; a possible D gene is TRBD1 (6 bases). Germline assignment: CDR1 SGHTA and CDR2 FQGNSA. Trimming took 3 bases from V and 5 from J, leaving 11 bases between them. The CDR3 length is 14 residues. The CDR3 here is CASSFTGGDQPQHF. The CDR3 DNA reads TGTGCCAGCAGCTTTACGGGGGGCGATCAGCCCCAGCATTTT.

The chain is built from TRBV2 and TRBJ1-1, with D uncertain. The CDR3 length is 14 residues. From germline, CDR1 is SNHLY and CDR2 FYNNEI. V was cut by 5 bases and J by 3 bases, with 13 bases left in between. Here the CDR3 reads CASSPDTTYTEAFF. For the CDR3, the DNA is TGTGCCAGCAGTCCAGACACCACCTACACTGAAGCTTTCTTT.

With regard to this clone: Additional DNA sequences in this sample encode the identical CDR3. The CDR3 DNA follows: TGTGCCAGCAGTAGAGGGTCCCAGCCCCAGCATTTT. Protein sequence: CASSRGSQPQHF. V usage is TRBV28 and J usage is TRBJ1-5, with no clear D. From germline, CDR1 is MDHEN and CDR2 SYDVKM. V was pared by 5 bases and J by 7 bases, with 9 bases between. The CDR3 consists of 12 residues.

This clone came up a few times. J is TRBJ2-5 and V is TRBV7-9; D possibly corresponds to TRBD2 (5 bases). Deletions cut 2 bases from V and 7 bases from J, with 20 bases between. The CDR3 is 16 residues long. CDR1 SEHNR and CDR2 FQNEAQ come from the germline V gene (reference sequence). Here the CDR3 DNA reads TGTGCCAGCAGCTTAACGGGTATGAGCCTTCGGGGGACCCAGTACTTC. Protein sequence: CASSLTGMSLRGTQYF.

This clone has a single count. CDR3 loop: CASSLVGRGFSYEQYF. CDR3 nucleotide sequence: TGTGCCAGCAGCTTAGTAGGTAGGGGATTCTCCTACGAGCAGTACTTC. This sequence joins TRBV7-2 and TRBJ2-7; D perhaps matches TRBD1 (5 bases). Germline assignment: CDR1 SGHTA and CDR2 FQGNSA. The V and J ends lost 1 base and 0 bases respectively, with 13 bases between them. This CDR3 comprises 16 residues. Drawing the rest from reference TRBV7-2 and TRBJ2-7, the complete variable domain is GAGVSQSPSNKVTEKGKDVELRCDPISGHTALYWYRQSLGQGLEFLIYFQGNSAPDKSGLPSDRFSAERTGGSVSTLTIQRTQQEDSAVYLCASSLVGRGFSYEQYFGPGTRLTVT.

J is TRBJ2-7 and V is TRBV5-5; possibly TRBD1 for D (5 bases). The CDR3 spans 15 residues. Per germline, CDR1 SGHKS and CDR2 YYEKEE (reference sequence). With 4 bases removed from V and 0 bases from J, the gap between germline ends came to 14 bases. The CDR3 sequence: CASSQDILSSYEQYF. CDR3 DNA sequence: TGTGCCAGCAGCCAGGACATCCTTAGCTCCTACGAGCAGTACTTC. Filled out from reference TRBV5-5 and TRBJ2-7, the complete variable domain reads DAGVTQSPTHLIKTRGQQVTLRCSPISGHKSVSWYQQVLGQGPQFIFQYYEKEERGRGNFPDRFSARQFPNYSSELNVNALLLGDSALYLCASSQDILSSYEQYFGPGTRLTVT.

This clone was seen only once. As DNA, the CDR3 is TGTGCCAGCGCGGACAGGGGGCGTCTCGAGACCCAGTACTTC. This translates into CASADRGRLETQYF. The rearrangement joins TRBV6-5 to TRBJ2-5; 11 nucleotides line up with TRBD1. Germline-derived CDR1 and CDR2 are MNHEY and SVGAGI. With V trimmed by 8 bases and J by 5 bases, 7 bases remained unmatched. CDR3 size: 14 residues.